The source of this T cell receptor beta chain is a study of CD8+CD57+ T cells in acquired aplastic anemia. Background on the study: The DNA of sorted CD4+ and CD8+ cells averaged approximately 2.9 ug. The average read count for CD4+ cells in healthy donors was 8.5 million to 12 million. Study-wide points: In CD8+ cells, Simpson's diversity showed no significant difference between patients and controls. Around 29 shared CD8+ CDR3s appeared highly expressed within patients' immunodominant clones.

TCR beta VDJ combinations and CDR3 sequences were profiled from genomic DNA. Using its own MiXCR run on the reads, TCRdb lists one record per CDR3 protein. The sample has some 190,000 distinct CDR3 sequences, 46% seen once. CDR3 length: 13 amino acids. Germline CDR1 is SGHVS and CDR2 is FQNEAQ. Trimming cost V 4 bases and J 3 bases; bases outside gene matches: 1. Remarks on this clonotype: Its antigen is not identified.

The clonotype comes from a human donor in good health. The sequenced sample was sorted CD4+, CD8+, or CD8+CD57+ T cells (not recorded which) from PBMCs. The chain combines TRBV7-8 with TRBJ2-7, with 9 bases that match TRBD2. CDR3 in amino acids: CASSSTSGYEQYF. CDR3 sequence (DNA): TGTGCCAGCAGCTCGACTAGCGGCTACGAGCAGTACTTC.